This TCR beta chain was sequenced in a study of post-analysis software for immune sequencing data. Study-level background: Courses of disease covered relapsing-remitting, secondary progressive and progressive-relapsing multiple sclerosis. Study-level points and caveats: Five or six TRBV segments were significantly more frequent in patients than in controls. TRBV5-6, TRBV5-1 and TRBV20-1 were among these segments. The normalized Chao1 diversity of multiple sclerosis patients was significantly lower than that of controls. Pronounced co-clustering by F measure was evident among identically batched samples.

This CDR3 region has 11 residues. V lost 7 bases and J 3 bases, leaving 6 bases between the germline ends. Germline V gene data show CDR1 as MNHNY and CDR2 as SVGAGI (reference sequence). On this clonotype: What it binds is unknown.

The TCR beta cDNA libraries carried unique molecular identifiers. TCRdb re-called the PCR reads through MiXCR, storing one row per CDR3 protein. The table has 400,000 to 500,000 distinct CDR3 sequences, approximately 42% seen once. The V and J genes are TRBV6-6 and TRBJ1-1; D unclear. This clonotype originated in a girl aged 2 to 9 with multiple sclerosis. The sequenced sample was blood. CDR3 coding DNA: TGTGCCAGCACTGGGTACACTGAAGCTTTCTTT. It is translated as CASTGYTEAFF.